This T cell receptor beta chain was profiled in a study of T cells in Graves' hyperthyroidism and ophthalmopathy. Study results and caveats: Using 13 V-J features, a model discriminated ophthalmopathy from stable hyperthyroidism.

This clonotype was counted between two and nine times. As yet, its antigen is unknown. There were TCR beta CDR3 regions amplified from RNA transcripts. HTBI primers were used for first-round RT-PCR of the TCR CDR3. TCRdb redid the calling of the multiplex PCR reads with MiXCR, one entry per CDR3 protein. The table lists under 350,000 distinct CDR3 sequences, 18% of them singletons, with around 50% in the top ten. No progression to ophthalmopathy during 18 months of follow-up defined stable disease. Diagnostic decisions used clinical symptoms, serum thyroxine and TRAb, thyroid ultrasound and orbital computed tomography. Around 9.9 ml of fresh peripheral blood supplied the PBMCs. Input material: blood. The receptor's source is a woman between 45 and 60 years old with Graves' hyperthyroidism.

CDR3 amino acids: CASSLQVPYEQYF. CDR3 nucleotide sequence: TGTGCCAGCAGCTTACAAGTCCCCTACGAGCAGTACTTC. The J gene is TRBJ2-7, the V gene TRBV11-2; unclear D gene. Germline CDR1 reads SGHAT; CDR2 reads FQNNGV. The V end lost 2 bases, the J end lost 2 bases, and 7 bases lay between the germline ends. There are 13 residues in the CDR3.